The sequence of this T cell receptor (beta chain) was determined in a study of PD-1 blockade in classical Hodgkin lymphoma. Time point specified: cycle 4 day 1 (C4D1), after 6 weeks of nivolumab. Each and every patient relapsed after autologous stem cell transplantation, and patients got differing brentuximab vedotin exposure. Patients' outcomes at their best amounted to complete response, partial response or progressive disease. On this clone: Its antigen remains unknown.

This table comes from immunoSEQ multiplex PCR, and its TCRdb copy is limited to in-frame clones, with some not included. The table has some 19,000 clones, approximately 80% seen once; the top ten hold roughly a fifth. Germline-derived CDR1 and CDR2 are SGHNT and YYREEE (reference sequence). This CDR3 comprises 15 residues. With V trimmed by 3 bases and J by 4 bases, 9 bases remained unmatched. Study results and caveats: Patients who responded completely had about the same baseline diversity as newly diagnosed patients. A significant rise in TCR diversity was seen by C4D1 for CD4+ cells but not for CD8+ cells.

The source of this sequence is a human donor with classical Hodgkin lymphoma. The gene calls are TRBV5-4 and TRBJ1-2; 7 bases line up with TRBD1. The sequencing here drew on peripheral blood mononuclear cells (PBMCs), taken before the fourth cycle of nivolumab. The CDR3 region is CASSSNLGQLYGYTF. CDR3 sequence (DNA): TGTGCCAGCAGCTCAAATTTGGGACAGCTCTATGGCTACACCTTC.